This T cell receptor (beta chain) was observed in a study of response to subunit inactivated influenza vaccine. Overall study results and limits: The study's authors posited that every seasonal influenza vaccination enlists few new T cells.

This clonotype occurred a few times. Its antigen is unidentified. TCRdb reanalysed the RT-PCR reads using MiXCR and keeps one entry per CDR3 protein. The profile shows about 500,000 distinct CDR3 sequences, approximately 15% of them singletons. Germline CDR1 is DFQATT and CDR2 is SNEGSKA (reference sequence). With 5 bases removed from V and 7 bases from J, the gap between germline ends came to 5 bases. The CDR3 covers 10 residues. The clonotype originates from a man aged 50 to 69 who received an inactivated influenza vaccine. The sequenced sample was CD4+ T cells sorted from PBMCs, obtained roughly 24 months after vaccination. The chain employs TRBV20-1 and TRBJ2-2; D ambiguous. The CDR3 nucleotides read TGCAGTGCTCCTCTCGGGGAGCTGTTTTTT. Translated, it gives CSAPLGELFF.